Each of the 20 T cell receptor beta chains below was sequenced from the same sample in a study of CD8+ T cells in alopecia areata. As the sequencing template, cDNA was produced by extracting RNA and reverse transcribing it. Measured with immunoSEQ multiplex PCR; TCRdb has only the in-frame clones, and not every one. The repertoire holds 150,000 to 250,000 clones, with about 62% as singletons. Described treatment: oral pan-JAK inhibitor, 5-10 mg twice daily. The source material was CD4+ T cells sorted from blood, sampled at week 24, from a patient treated with tofacitinib. These receptors originate from a human donor with alopecia areata.

This clone turned up a few times. CDR3 in amino acids: CASSRDSLAKNIQYF. The CDR3, as DNA: TGTGCCAGCAGTCGGGACAGCTTAGCCAAAAACATTCAGTACTTC. The V and J genes are TRBV6-5 and TRBJ2-4; 7 positions agree with TRBD1. The V segment lost 5 bases and the J segment 0 bases; nucleotides outside the gene matches: 4. The germline V gene has CDR1 MNHEY and CDR2 SVGAGI. The length of the CDR3 is 15 residues.

This chain joins TRBV6-5 and TRBJ2-7; 12 nucleotides line up with TRBD2. CDR1 and CDR2 (germline): MNHEY, SVGAGI. After removal of 0 bases from V and 7 bases from J, the junction contained 7 bases not matched to a gene. CDR3 length: 16 amino acids. DNA of the CDR3: TGTGCCAGCAGTTACTCGAGACTAGCGGGAGCGGGTGAGCAGTACTTC. Translation gives CASSYSRLAGAGEQYF.

The J gene is TRBJ2-7, the V gene TRBV5-1; TRBD1 agrees at 7 bases. V was clipped by 4 bases and J by 2 bases; unmatched bases: 12. The CDR3 extends over 16 amino acids. Germline V gene lookup returns CDR1 SGHRS and CDR2 YFSETQ. Here the CDR3 reads CASSRGAGGQTYEQYF. CDR3 DNA sequence: TGCGCCAGCAGCCGAGGGGCAGGGGGTCAAACCTACGAGCAGTACTTC.

This clone came up once. The chain joins TRBV2 to TRBJ1-2; D not resolved. V lost 6 bases and J 1 base, leaving 12 bases between the germline ends. This CDR3 region has 14 residues. Germline V gene lookup returns CDR1 SNHLY and CDR2 FYNNEI. The CDR3 region has the DNA TGTGCCAGCAGCCCTGACGGAGATAACTATGGCTACACCTTC. Amino acids: CASSPDGDNYGYTF.

The genes are TRBV30 and TRBJ1-2, with D unresolved. V lost 2 bases to trimming and J lost 4 bases, with 5 bases between them. The length of the CDR3 is 11 residues. Germline CDR1 GTSNPN, CDR2 SVGIG (reference sequence). The CDR3 coding sequence is TGTGCCTGGAGTAATCGCTATGGCTACACCTTC. Its protein is CAWSNRYGYTF.

This clone appeared a few times. The chain couples TRBV5-1 to TRBJ2-1; the match to TRBD2 covers 13 bases. Germline lookup yields CDR1 SGHRS and CDR2 YFSETQ. The CDR3 runs to 16 residues. Trimming took 7 bases from V and 4 from J; bases not matched to a gene: 8. The CDR3 reads CASRQTSGGLYNEQFF. The CDR3 nucleotides are TGCGCCAGCCGACAGACTAGCGGGGGGCTTTACAATGAGCAGTTCTTC.

The V call is TRBV5-1, the J call TRBJ1-1; the match to TRBD1 covers 10 bases. V lost 4 bases, J lost 3 bases, and 3 bases stayed unmatched. The CDR3 is 14 residues long. Germline V gene data show CDR1 as SGHRS and CDR2 as YFSETQ. The CDR3 region has the DNA TGCGCCAGCAGCACCGGGACAGGGGACACTGAAGCTTTCTTT. This encodes CASSTGTGDTEAFF.

This CDR3 is CASSLRTDFYGYTF. The CDR3 nucleotides read TGTGCCAGCAGCTTGAGGACTGACTTCTATGGCTACACCTTC. The chain recombines TRBV7-2 with TRBJ1-2; no clear D gene. Germline V CDR1 and CDR2: SGHTA, FQGNSA. This CDR3 has 14 amino acids. V dropped 3 bases and J dropped 4 bases, with 12 bases sitting between them. Supplemented by reference TRBV7-2 and TRBJ1-2, the full variable domain reads GAGVSQSPSNKVTEKGKDVELRCDPISGHTALYWYRQSLGQGLEFLIYFQGNSAPDKSGLPSDRFSAERTGGSVSTLTIQRTQQEDSAVYLCASSLRTDFYGYTFGSGTRLTVV.

The chain has TRBV25-1 and TRBJ1-1; unclear D gene. This CDR3 has 16 amino acids. V dropped 0 bases and J dropped 0 bases, with 11 bases sitting between them. The germline CDR1 and CDR2 sequences are MGHDK and SYGVNS. CDR3: CASSEYFGILNTEAFF. Here the CDR3 DNA reads TGTGCCAGCAGTGAATATTTCGGGATCTTGAACACTGAAGCTTTCTTT.

The chain uses TRBV29-1 and TRBJ2-5, with 8 positions matching TRBD1. Per germline, CDR1 SQVTM and CDR2 ANQGSEA. V shed 7 bases and J 4 bases; nucleotides not matched to a gene: 8. The CDR3 loop spans 13 amino acids. CDR3 sequence reads: CSAKQGASETQYF. The CDR3 DNA reads as TGCAGCGCCAAGCAGGGGGCTTCAGAGACCCAGTACTTC.

The genes are TRBV2 and TRBJ1-5; D unclear. The CDR3 length is 13 residues. V lost 7 bases to trimming and J lost 3 bases, with 10 bases between them. Germline V gene data show CDR1 as SNHLY and CDR2 as FYNNEI. In DNA, the CDR3 is TGTGCCAGCACATACGAGTCCAATCAGCCCCAGCATTTT. Its protein product is CASTYESNQPQHF.

This clone was seen a handful of times. The rearrangement joins TRBV27 to TRBJ2-3, with D possibly TRBD1 on 5 matching bases. CDR1 MNHEY and CDR2 SMNVEV come from the germline V gene (reference sequence). CDR3 length equals 15 residues. V dropped 6 bases and J dropped 6 bases, with 19 bases sitting between them. The CDR3 protein is CASRLSWVGRDTQYF. The CDR3 nucleotides read TGTGCCAGCAGGCTCTCGTGGGTGGGGCGGGATACGCAGTATTTT.

The genes are TRBV29-1 and TRBJ2-3; a possible D gene is TRBD1 (6 bases). V gave up 3 bases and J gave up 5 bases, with 12 bases separating them. In germline, CDR1 is SQVTM, CDR2 ANQGSEA. This CDR3 is built from 13 residues. The CDR3 coding sequence is TGCAGCGTTGATAGGGGGTCAGGAGATACGCAGTATTTT. It yields the protein CSVDRGSGDTQYF.

This clone was observed a single time. The chain combines TRBV7-2 with TRBJ2-7, with D possibly being TRBD2 (6 bases). Trimming left V 3 bases short and J 1 base short, with 7 bases between. The CDR3 is 13 amino acids. From germline, CDR1 is SGHTA and CDR2 FQGNSA. The CDR3: CASSFRGSYEQYF. The CDR3 coding sequence is TGTGCCAGCAGCTTCCGGGGGTCCTACGAGCAGTACTTC.

The chain joins TRBV4-3 to TRBJ1-2; a possible D gene is TRBD1 (5 bases). CDR3 length: 15 amino acids. The ends were cut back, 3 bases at V and 5 bases at J, with 16 bases in the middle. CDR1 and CDR2 (germline): LGHNA, YSLEER. The CDR3 spells CASSHRTGGEYGYTF. The CDR3 nucleotides read TGCGCCAGCAGCCATCGCACAGGAGGGGAGTATGGCTACACCTTC.

In regard to this clone: Within the sample, other DNA sequences also encode this same CDR3. V and J are TRBV5-1 and TRBJ2-1; 14 positions match TRBD2. Germline V lookup: CDR1 SGHRS, CDR2 YFSETQ. Losses at the gene ends were 2 bases for V and 7 bases for J; bases not matched to a gene: 2. This CDR3 has 15 amino acids. The CDR3 sequence is CASSLGLAGGNEQFF. The DNA of the CDR3 is TGCGCCAGCAGCTTAGGACTAGCGGGAGGAAATGAGCAGTTCTTC. The full variable domain, its missing parts supplied by reference TRBV5-1 and TRBJ2-1, is KAGVTQTPRYLIKTRGQQVTLSCSPISGHRSVSWYQQTPGQGLQFLFEYFSETQRNKGNFPGRFSGRQFSNSRSEMNVSTLELGDSALYLCASSLGLAGGNEQFFGPGTRLTVL.

A word on this clone: The junction does not match germline at one end; this may be a read error. The same CDR3 also results from other DNA sequences found in this sample. V is TRBV7-3 and J is TRBJ2-7; TRBD1 matches 9 bases. Germline V gene sequence: CDR1 SGHTA, CDR2 FQGTGA. The CDR3 has 15 residues. CDR3 coding DNA: TGTGCCAGCAGCCTAACCGGGACAGGGTCCTACGAGCAGTACTTC. It encodes CASSLTGTGSYEQYF. The complete variable domain, with remaining parts taken from reference TRBV7-3 and TRBJ2-7, reads GAGVSQTPSNKVTEKGKYVELRCDPISGHTALYWYRQSLGQGPEFLIYFQGTGAADDSGLPNDRFFAVRPEGSVSTLKIQRTERGDSAVYLCASSLTGTGSYEQYFGPGTRLTVT.

This clone was counted a few times. The chain has TRBV29-1 and TRBJ2-5; possibly TRBD1 or TRBD2 for D (5 bases each). The CDR3 runs to 13 residues. The germline CDR1 and CDR2 sequences are SQVTM and ANQGSEA. The ends were cut back, 0 bases at V and 4 bases at J, with 9 bases in the middle. The chain's CDR3 is CSVEDWDGETQYF. Here the CDR3 DNA reads TGCAGCGTTGAAGACTGGGACGGAGAGACCCAGTACTTC.

In its sample, this clone was seen once. This CDR3 is CASSLATSGGGEQYF. DNA for the CDR3: TGTGCCAGCAGCTTGGCCACGAGCGGGGGGGGAGAGCAGTACTTC. V usage is TRBV5-4 and J usage is TRBJ2-7; 10 nucleotides agree with TRBD2. The J segment lost 7 bases and the V segment lost 0 bases, leaving 7 bases of the junction unmatched. Germline lookup yields CDR1 SGHNT and CDR2 YYREEE (reference sequence). This CDR3 has 15 amino acids.

The chain uses TRBV7-6 and TRBJ2-7, with TRBD2 matching over 13 bases. The CDR3 has 16 amino acids. V lost 5 bases and J lost 4; bases outside the gene matches: 8. Germline CDR1 SGHVS, CDR2 FNYEAQ. The CDR3 is CASSDTSGGAYYEQYF. CDR3 sequence (DNA): TGTGCCAGCAGCGACACTAGCGGGGGGGCCTATTACGAGCAGTACTTC.